This TCR beta chain was obtained from a study of T cell responses to AZD1222 COVID-19 vaccine. Broader study findings: Across the whole spike, CD4 TCRs peaked at regions 160-218 and 743-854. Nearly half of spike-specific TCRs reportedly go after variant regions that carry no mutations.

CDR1 is MDHEN, CDR2 SYDVKM, per germline. The CDR3 has 13 residues. This table comes from immunoSEQ multiplex PCR, and its TCRdb copy is limited to in-frame clones, with some not included. The sample yields around 140,000 clones, roughly nine tenths seen once. To note about this clone: What it binds is unknown.

The sequence came from an adult who received the MenACWY meningococcal vaccine as a control. The chain uses TRBV28 and TRBJ2-7, with D maybe TRBD1 (6 bases). The sample consisted of peripheral blood, taken 28 days after the second dose of the MenACWY control vaccine. In DNA, the CDR3 is TGTGTGATACACGGGACAAGATCCTACGAGCAGTACTTC. Translating gives CVIHGTRSYEQYF.